Listed below are T cell receptor beta chains from one sample, sequenced in a study of cytomegalovirus exposure and HLA in healthy donors. TCRdb keeps only in-frame clones here, not all; method: immunoSEQ multiplex PCR. In the table there are 150,000 to 200,000 clones, 81% of which are singletons. The sequenced sample consisted of PBMCs. The source of these receptors is a man between 18 and 29 years old in good health and CMV-seronegative. CDR3s include the opening cysteine and the closing phenylalanine or tryptophan. Each record gives: D gene, J gene, V gene, clone size, CDR3 protein, CDR3 DNA. The D gene is left open where the match is weak. Rows may omit the clone size; those that give it use once, few, many or a size class.

>TRBD2|TRBJ2-3|TRBV29-1|NA
CSVIPGLGKDTQYF
TGCAGCGTAATACCGGGACTAGGCAAAGATACGCAGTATTTT
>NA|TRBJ2-1|TRBV4-2|NA
CASSQDRAGRAHEQFF
TGTGCCAGCAGCCAAGATAGAGCGGGCCGGGCGCATGAGCAGTTCTTC
>TRBD2|TRBJ2-3|TRBV9|NA
CASSVSGISTDTQYF
TGTGCCAGCAGCGTTAGCGGGATCAGCACAGATACGCAGTATTTT
>TRBD2|TRBJ2-2|TRBV7-3|NA
CASSSVAGSGELFF
TGTGCCAGCAGCTCGGTAGCGGGAAGCGGGGAGCTGTTTTTT
>TRBD2|TRBJ2-3|TRBV9|NA
CASSASGGGDTQYF
TGTGCCAGCAGCGCTAGCGGGGGGGGAGATACGCAGTATTTT
>NA|TRBJ1-3|TRBV6-1|NA
CASSELDGHSGNTIYF
TGTGCCAGCAGTGAACTCGACGGACACTCTGGAAACACCATATATTTT
>TRBD2|TRBJ2-7|TRBV4-1|NA
CASSQKLAEAYEQYF
TGTGCCAGCAGCCAGAAACTAGCGGAGGCCTACGAGCAGTACTTC
>NA|TRBJ1-4|TRBV2|few
CASSEGTVNEKLFF
TGTGCCAGCAGTGAAGGAACAGTGAATGAAAAACTGTTTTTT
>NA|TRBJ2-3|TRBV15|NA
CATSRVAGMEQYF
TGTGCCACCAGCAGAGTTGCCGGGATGGAGCAGTATTTT
>NA|TRBJ2-7|TRBV19|NA
CASSIASSQTSSYEQYF
TGTGCCAGTAGTATAGCGAGCTCCCAGACAAGCTCCTACGAGCAGTACTTC
>NA|TRBJ1-5|TRBV28|NA
CAISLGGPHQPQHF
TGTGCCATCAGCCTGGGAGGGCCCCATCAGCCCCAGCATTTT
>TRBD2|TRBJ2-1|TRBV19|once
CASHGLAENHEQFF
TGTGCCAGCCACGGACTAGCGGAGAATCATGAGCAGTTCTTC
>TRBD1|TRBJ2-3|TRBV5-4|few
CASSIQGASRDTQYF
TGTGCCAGCAGTATACAGGGGGCGAGCCGAGATACGCAGTATTTT
>NA|TRBJ1-5|TRBV29-1|few
CSVGSGEQPQHF
TGCAGCGTGGGGTCGGGGGAGCAGCCCCAGCATTTT
>TRBD2|TRBJ2-3|TRBV25-1|NA
CASRAGGDTDTQYF
TGTGCCAGCAGGGCTGGGGGGGACACAGATACGCAGTATTTT
>NA|TRBJ1-4|TRBV7-6|NA
CASSLRTRGEKLFF
TGTGCCAGCAGCCTTCGGACCCGAGGGGAAAAACTGTTTTTT
>TRBD2|TRBJ2-3|TRBV5-6|NA
CASSFAGGRAVDTQYF
TGTGCCAGCAGCTTCGCGGGCGGGAGGGCCGTAGATACGCAGTATTTT
>NA|TRBJ2-6|TRBV30|NA
CAWSVSRSGANVLTF
TGTGCCTGGAGTGTCTCCAGGTCTGGGGCCAACGTCCTGACTTTC
>TRBD2|TRBJ2-1|TRBV5-5|NA
CASSWGLAGGRNEQFF
TGTGCCAGCAGCTGGGGGCTAGCGGGGGGTCGGAATGAGCAGTTCTTC
>NA|TRBJ2-1|TRBV5-1|few
CASSFGGSYNEQFF
TGCGCCAGCAGCTTTGGCGGGTCCTACAATGAGCAGTTCTTC
>NA|TRBJ1-5|TRBV30|NA
CAWGAGQPQHF
TGTGCCTGGGGGGCTGGCCAGCCCCAGCATTTT
>TRBD1|TRBJ2-5|TRBV7-3|NA
CASSSDRDSEKTQYF
TGTGCCAGCAGCTCGGATCGGGACAGCGAGAAGACCCAGTACTTC
>TRBD1|TRBJ2-7|TRBV6-6|NA
CASSYPGTGPYEQYF
TGTGCCAGCAGTTACCCAGGGACAGGGCCCTACGAGCAGTACTTC
>NA|TRBJ2-3|TRBV6-1|NA
CASSEALSGSTDTQYF
TGTGCCAGCAGTGAAGCCCTTTCCGGGAGCACAGATACGCAGTATTTT
>TRBD2|TRBJ2-5|TRBV5-6|NA
CASSLALAGGPEQETQYF
TGTGCCAGCAGCTTGGCATTAGCGGGGGGGCCTGAGCAAGAGACCCAGTACTTC
>NA|TRBJ1-1|TRBV7-2|NA
CASSLYSMNTEAFF
TGTGCCAGCAGCTTATACAGCATGAACACTGAAGCTTTCTTT
>NA|TRBJ2-7|TRBV7-2|NA
CASSLAWPYEQYF
TGTGCCAGCAGCTTAGCTTGGCCCTACGAGCAGTACTTC
>TRBD2|TRBJ2-1|TRBV2|few
CASKTGLVGEQFF
TGTGCCAGCAAAACCGGACTAGTCGGTGAGCAGTTCTTC
>NA|TRBJ2-1|TRBV6-1|NA
CASSEALQGRGAYNEQFF
TGTGCCAGCAGTGAAGCGCTTCAGGGCAGGGGCGCCTACAATGAGCAGTTCTTC
>TRBD2|TRBJ2-7|TRBV6-5|few
CASSYHPAGDSYEQYF
TGTGCCAGCAGTTATCACCCAGCGGGGGACTCCTACGAGCAGTACTTC
>TRBD1|TRBJ2-5|TRBV27|few
CASSQEVRGLETQYF
TGTGCCAGCAGTCAGGAGGTTAGGGGGCTTGAGACCCAGTACTTC
>NA|TRBJ2-1|TRBV7-2|NA
CASSVGTQLSYNEQFF
TGTGCCAGCAGCGTCGGGACTCAACTCTCCTACAATGAGCAGTTCTTC
>NA|TRBJ1-6|TRBV7-6|NA
CASSRWTDYNSPLHF
TGTGCCAGCAGTCGTTGGACAGATTATAATTCACCCCTCCACTTT
>NA|TRBJ2-3|TRBV7-8|NA
CASSPTSGLGGTDTQYF
TGTGCCAGCAGCCCAACGTCCGGACTTGGGGGCACAGATACGCAGTATTTT
>TRBD1|TRBJ2-7|TRBV4-3|NA
CASSQGQGSSYEQYF
TGCGCCAGCAGCCAGGGACAGGGGAGCTCCTACGAGCAGTACTTC
>TRBD1|TRBJ1-1|TRBV29-1|NA
CSVRGLLNTEAFF
TGCAGCGTTAGGGGGCTTTTGAACACTGAAGCTTTCTTT
>NA|TRBJ2-7|TRBV11-1|NA
CASSFRANGRYEQYF
TGTGCCAGCAGCTTTCGCGCCAATGGGCGCTACGAGCAGTACTTC
>TRBD2|TRBJ2-1|TRBV11-2|NA
CASSPSGTTPYNEQFF
TGTGCCAGCAGCCCATCCGGGACTACGCCCTACAATGAGCAGTTCTTC
>NA|TRBJ2-1|TRBV12-5|NA
CASTRLNEQFF
TGTGCTTCGACTCGGTTAAATGAGCAGTTCTTC
>NA|TRBJ1-2|TRBV19|NA
CASRTASYGYTF
TGTGCCAGTAGGACAGCATCCTATGGCTACACCTTC
>TRBD2|TRBJ2-1|TRBV7-2|few
CASSQLQTSYDEQFF
TGCGCCAGCAGCCAACTCCAGACTAGCTACGATGAGCAGTTCTTC
>NA|TRBJ2-5|TRBV6-1|NA
CASRVGVEETQYF
TGTGCCAGCCGAGTAGGGGTGGAAGAGACCCAGTACTTC
>NA|TRBJ2-3|TRBV7-9|NA
CSSSLGQTKNTQYF
TGTTCCAGCAGCTTGGGACAAACAAAAAATACGCAGTATTTT
>TRBD2|TRBJ2-1|TRBV11-2|NA
CASTKAGSTYNEQFF
TGTGCCAGCACCAAAGCGGGGTCCACCTACAATGAGCAGTTCTTC
>NA|TRBJ2-1|TRBV19|NA
CASSIRVGGVSSYNEQFF
TGTGCCAGTAGTATAAGGGTCGGAGGGGTCAGCTCCTACAATGAGCAGTTCTTC
>TRBD1|TRBJ1-2|TRBV6-4|NA
CASSDTGQGIGGYTF
TGTGCCAGCAGTGACACGGGACAGGGGATCGGTGGCTACACCTTC
>NA|TRBJ1-3|TRBV6-5|few
CASSYMASGNTIYF
TGTGCCAGCAGTTATATGGCTTCTGGAAACACCATATATTTT
>NA|TRBJ2-7|TRBV4-3|NA
CASSQEGQGQQYF
TGCGCCAGCAGCCAAGAGGGGCAGGGGCAGCAGTACTTC
>TRBD1|TRBJ1-4|TRBV27|once
CASSKWTGAPDEKLFF
TGTGCCAGCAGTAAGTGGACAGGGGCGCCGGATGAAAAACTGTTTTTT
>NA|TRBJ2-7|TRBV9|NA
CASSVDGGATYEQYF
TGTGCCAGCAGCGTAGATGGGGGGGCGACCTACGAGCAGTACTTC
>NA|TRBJ1-2|TRBV12-5|NA
CASGLSSGQGNYGYTF
TGTGCTAGTGGTTTGTCATCCGGGCAGGGTAACTATGGCTACACCTTC
>NA|TRBJ2-2|TRBV6-5|few
CASSYILRANTGELFF
TGTGCCAGCAGTTACATACTCAGGGCGAACACCGGGGAGCTGTTTTTT
>TRBD1|TRBJ1-2|TRBV6-6|few
CASSIAGTANYGYTF
TGTGCCAGCAGTATCGCCGGGACAGCGAACTATGGCTACACCTTC
>NA|TRBJ1-2|TRBV4-1|NA
CASSQPGQAKDGYTF
TGCGCCAGCAGCCAGCCGGGACAAGCTAAGGATGGCTACACCTTC
>TRBD1|TRBJ2-1|TRBV7-2|NA
CASSFTRTGTDNEQFF
TGTGCCAGCAGCTTCACCCGAACCGGGACAGATAATGAGCAGTTCTTC
>TRBD1|TRBJ1-6|TRBV4-3|few
CASSQTGDSNSPLHF
TGCGCCAGCAGCCAGACAGGGGACTCTAATTCACCCCTCCACTTT
>TRBD2|TRBJ2-7|TRBV15|NA
CATRFQTSGPYEQYF
TGTGCCACCAGGTTCCAGACTAGCGGGCCATACGAGCAGTACTTC
>NA|TRBJ2-1|TRBV7-9|few
CASSLGQGSSYNEQFF
TGTGCCAGCAGCTTAGGGCAGGGGAGCTCCTACAATGAGCAGTTCTTC
>TRBD2|TRBJ2-7|TRBV9|once
CASSVGSGGLSEQYF
TGTGCCAGCAGCGTAGGTAGCGGGGGGCTCTCCGAGCAGTACTTC